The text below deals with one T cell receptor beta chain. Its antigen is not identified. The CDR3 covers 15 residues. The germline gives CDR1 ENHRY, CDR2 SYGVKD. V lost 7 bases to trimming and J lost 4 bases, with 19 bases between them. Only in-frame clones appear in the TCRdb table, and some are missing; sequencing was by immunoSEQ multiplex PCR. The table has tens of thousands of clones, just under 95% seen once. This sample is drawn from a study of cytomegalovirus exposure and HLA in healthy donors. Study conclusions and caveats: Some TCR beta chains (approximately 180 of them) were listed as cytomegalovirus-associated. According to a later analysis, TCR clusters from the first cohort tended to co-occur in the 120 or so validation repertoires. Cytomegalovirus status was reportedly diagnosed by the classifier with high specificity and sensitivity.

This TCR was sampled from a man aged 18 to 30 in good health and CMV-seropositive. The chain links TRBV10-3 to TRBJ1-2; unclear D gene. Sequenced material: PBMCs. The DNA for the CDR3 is TGTGCCATCACCGAGGGAGGCTTAGTGGGCTATGGCTACACCTTC. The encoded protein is CAITEGGLVGYGYTF.